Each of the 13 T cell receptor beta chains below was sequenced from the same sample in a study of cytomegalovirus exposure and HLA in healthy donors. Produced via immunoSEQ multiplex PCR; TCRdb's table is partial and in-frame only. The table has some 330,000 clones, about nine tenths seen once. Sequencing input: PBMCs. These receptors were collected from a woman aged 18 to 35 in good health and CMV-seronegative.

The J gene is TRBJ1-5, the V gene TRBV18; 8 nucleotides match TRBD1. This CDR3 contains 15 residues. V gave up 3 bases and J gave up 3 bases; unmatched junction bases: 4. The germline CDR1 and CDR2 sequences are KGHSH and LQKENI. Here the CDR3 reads CASSPGQGPNQPQHF. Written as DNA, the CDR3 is TGTGCCAGCTCACCCGGACAGGGTCCCAATCAGCCCCAGCATTTT.

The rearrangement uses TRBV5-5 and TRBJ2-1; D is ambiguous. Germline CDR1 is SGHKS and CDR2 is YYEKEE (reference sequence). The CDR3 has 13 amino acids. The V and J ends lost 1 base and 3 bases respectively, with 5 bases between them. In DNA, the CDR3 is TGTGCCAGCAGCTTGCCAAACTACAATGAGCAGTTCTTC. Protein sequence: CASSLPNYNEQFF.

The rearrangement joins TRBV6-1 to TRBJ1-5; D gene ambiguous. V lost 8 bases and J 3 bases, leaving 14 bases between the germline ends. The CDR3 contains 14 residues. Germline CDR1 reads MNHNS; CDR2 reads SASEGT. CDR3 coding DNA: TGTGCCAGCGCGAGTACCGGGAACAATCAGCCCCAGCATTTT. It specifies CASASTGNNQPQHF.

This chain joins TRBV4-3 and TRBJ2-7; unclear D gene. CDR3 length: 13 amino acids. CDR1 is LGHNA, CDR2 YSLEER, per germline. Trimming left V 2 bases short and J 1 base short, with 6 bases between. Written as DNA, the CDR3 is TGCGCCAGCAGCCAATTCAGATCCTACGAGCAGTACTTC. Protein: CASSQFRSYEQYF.

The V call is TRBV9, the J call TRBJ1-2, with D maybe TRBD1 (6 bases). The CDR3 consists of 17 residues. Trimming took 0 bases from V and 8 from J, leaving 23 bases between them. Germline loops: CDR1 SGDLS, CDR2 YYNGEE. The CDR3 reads CASSVEGRGHPSLGYTF. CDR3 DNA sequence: TGTGCCAGCAGCGTAGAGGGGAGGGGACATCCATCGTTGGGCTACACCTTC.

The CDR3 sequence is CASSPQTGWGTDTQYF. The CDR3 DNA reads TGTGCCAGCTCACCTCAGACAGGGTGGGGCACAGATACGCAGTATTTT. The rearrangement links TRBV18 to TRBJ2-3, with 7 bases that match TRBD1. From germline, CDR1 is KGHSH and CDR2 LQKENI. V lost 3 bases, J lost 1 base, and 7 bases stayed unmatched. The CDR3 consists of 16 residues.

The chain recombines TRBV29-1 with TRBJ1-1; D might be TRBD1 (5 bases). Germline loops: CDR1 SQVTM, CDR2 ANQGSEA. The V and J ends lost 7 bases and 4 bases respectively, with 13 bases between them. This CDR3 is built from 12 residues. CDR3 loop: CSGRELGTEAFF. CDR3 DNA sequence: TGCAGCGGCAGGGAATTGGGCACTGAAGCTTTCTTT.

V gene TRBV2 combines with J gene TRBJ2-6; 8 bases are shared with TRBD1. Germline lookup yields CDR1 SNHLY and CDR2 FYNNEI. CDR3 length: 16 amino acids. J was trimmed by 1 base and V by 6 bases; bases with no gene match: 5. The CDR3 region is CASSGTGLSGANVLTF. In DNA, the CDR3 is TGTGCCAGCAGCGGGACAGGCCTATCTGGGGCCAACGTCCTGACTTTC.

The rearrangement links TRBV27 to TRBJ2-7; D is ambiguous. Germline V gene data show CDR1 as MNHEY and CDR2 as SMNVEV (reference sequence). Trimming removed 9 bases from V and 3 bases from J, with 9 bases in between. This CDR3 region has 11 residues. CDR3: CASTDYYEQYF. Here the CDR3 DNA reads TGTGCCAGTACAGATTACTACGAGCAGTACTTC.

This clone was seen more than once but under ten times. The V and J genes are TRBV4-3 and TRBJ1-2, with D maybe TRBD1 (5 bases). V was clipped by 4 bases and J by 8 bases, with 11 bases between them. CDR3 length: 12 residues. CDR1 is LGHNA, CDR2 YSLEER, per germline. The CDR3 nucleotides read TGCGCCAGCAGCCCGGGGGAGGACGGCTACACCTTC. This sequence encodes CASSPGEDGYTF.

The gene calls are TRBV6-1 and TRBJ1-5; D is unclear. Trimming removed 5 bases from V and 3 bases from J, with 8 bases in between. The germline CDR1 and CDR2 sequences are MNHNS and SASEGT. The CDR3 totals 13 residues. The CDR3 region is CASSREANQPQHF. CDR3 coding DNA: TGTGCCAGCAGTCGAGAGGCCAATCAGCCCCAGCATTTT.

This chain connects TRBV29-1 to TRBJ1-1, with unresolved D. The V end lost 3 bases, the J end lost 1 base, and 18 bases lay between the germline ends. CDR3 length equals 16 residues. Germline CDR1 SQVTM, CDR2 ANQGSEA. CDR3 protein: CSVDLEGSKPNTEAFF. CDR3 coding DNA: TGCAGCGTTGACCTCGAGGGCTCAAAACCGAACACTGAAGCTTTCTTT.

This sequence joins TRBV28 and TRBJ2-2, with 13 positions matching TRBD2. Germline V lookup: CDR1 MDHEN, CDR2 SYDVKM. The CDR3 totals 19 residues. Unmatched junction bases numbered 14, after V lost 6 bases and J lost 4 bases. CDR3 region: CASRAGTSGMSVSTGELFF. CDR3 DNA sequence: TGTGCCAGCAGGGCCGGGACTAGCGGGATGAGTGTCAGCACCGGGGAGCTGTTTTTT. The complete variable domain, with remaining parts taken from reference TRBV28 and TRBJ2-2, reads DVKVTQSSRYLVKRTGEKVFLECVQDMDHENMFWYRQDPGLGLRLIYFSYDVKMKEKGDIPEGYSVSREKKERFSLILESASTNQTSMYLCASRAGTSGMSVSTGELFFGEGSRLTVL.